These 24 T cell receptor beta chains originate from one sample sequenced in a study of T cells in Graves' hyperthyroidism and ophthalmopathy. RNA transcripts provided the source from which TCR beta CDR3 regions were amplified. With the HTBI primer set, the TCR CDR3 went through a first round of RT-PCR. TCRdb ran MiXCR on the multiplex PCR reads and lists one entry per CDR3 protein. The table shows some 500,000 distinct CDR3 sequences, with around a quarter occurring only once. Sequencing was carried out using blood. The source of these receptors is a woman aged 25 to 39 with Graves' ophthalmopathy.

This clonotype was counted at least ten times. The chain has TRBV5-4 and TRBJ1-3; unclear D gene. The CDR3 spans 13 residues. CDR1 and CDR2 (germline): SGHNT, YYREEE (reference sequence). V was cut by 6 bases and J by 7 bases, with 14 bases left in between. Here the CDR3 reads CASTLAGDNTIYF. CDR3 DNA sequence: TGTGCCAGCACCTTAGCTGGGGATAACACCATATATTTT.

The chain has TRBV20-1 and TRBJ1-1; D unresolved. CDR3 size: 13 residues. V was shortened by 4 bases and J by 4 bases, with 13 bases between the two germline ends. Germline-derived CDR1 and CDR2 are DFQATT and SNEGSKA (reference sequence). Here the CDR3 reads CSAKRGRSTEAFF. CDR3 DNA: TGCAGTGCTAAGAGAGGGAGGAGCACTGAAGCTTTCTTT.

Ten or more counts support this clonotype. The chain is built from TRBV5-1 and TRBJ2-7; TRBD1 is a possible D gene (6 bases). The CDR3 extends over 12 amino acids. V was pared by 5 bases and J by 7 bases, with 13 bases between. Germline V CDR1 and CDR2: SGHRS, YFSETQ. CDR3 in DNA: TGCGCCAGCAGATCGACAGGCCTGGAGCAGTACTTC. It translates to CASRSTGLEQYF.

This clonotype was seen a few times. This chain joins TRBV7-9 and TRBJ2-5, with D maybe TRBD1 (6 bases). This CDR3 region has 15 residues. Looked up from germline, CDR1 is SEHNR and CDR2 is FQNEAQ (reference sequence). Trimming took 6 bases from V and 9 from J, leaving 23 bases between them. The CDR3 sequence: CASRPRRGTSGAQYF. The CDR3 DNA follows: TGTGCCAGCAGACCCCGCAGGGGTACTTCTGGGGCCCAGTACTTC.

The V gene is TRBV29-1, the J gene TRBJ2-7; no clear D. Germline V gene sequence: CDR1 SQVTM, CDR2 ANQGSEA. V was pared by 0 bases and J by 8 bases, with 8 bases between. The CDR3 is 11 amino acids. This CDR3 reads CSVEEVHQQYF. The DNA of the CDR3 is TGCAGCGTTGAAGAAGTTCACCAGCAGTACTTC.

This clonotype has more than one count but fewer than ten. The chain joins TRBV4-1 to TRBJ1-1, with D perhaps matching TRBD1 (5 bases). Germline lookup yields CDR1 MGHRA and CDR2 YSYEKL. Trimming removed 4 bases at V and 7 bases at J, with 13 bases between. CDR3 length equals 13 residues. The CDR3 loop reads CASSRLQGIEAFF. The CDR3 DNA is TGCGCCAGCAGCCGCCTCCAGGGTATTGAAGCTTTCTTT.

The J gene is TRBJ2-7, the V gene TRBV29-1, with 7 positions matching TRBD1. Germline assignment: CDR1 SQVTM and CDR2 ANQGSEA. The CDR3 loop spans 13 amino acids. After removal of 0 bases from V and 2 bases from J, the junction contained 1 base not matched to a gene. The CDR3 DNA is TGCAGCGTTGAAGATGGGACAGCCTACGAGCAGTACTTC. Protein product: CSVEDGTAYEQYF.

There are many counts of this clonotype. The rearrangement uses TRBV20-1 and TRBJ1-1, with a possible D match to TRBD1 (5 bases). CDR1 is DFQATT, CDR2 SNEGSKA, per germline (reference sequence). The CDR3 is 15 residues long. Trimming removed 0 bases from V and 6 bases from J, with 17 bases in between. For the CDR3, the DNA is TGCAGTGCTAGAGATTCGACAGACGGTAAGGCTGAAGCTTTCTTT. It specifies CSARDSTDGKAEAFF.

Many counts were recorded for this clonotype. The CDR3 protein is CASSVPQHF. CDR3 DNA: TGTGCCAGCAGCGTCCCCCAGCATTTT. The chain is built from TRBV11-3 and TRBJ1-5, with D unclear. Trimming took 5 bases from V and 10 from J, leaving 3 bases between them. The V gene's germline CDR1 is SGHNT and CDR2 YENEEA. The CDR3 has 9 amino acids.

This clonotype was recorded at least ten times. The rearrangement links TRBV7-9 to TRBJ1-1; D perhaps matches TRBD1 (6 bases). The CDR3 runs 13 residues. Germline CDR1 reads SEHNR; CDR2 reads FQNEAQ (reference sequence). The V end was cut by 8 bases, the J end by 1 base, with 11 bases between. CDR3 in amino acids: CASVWTENTEAFF. The CDR3 DNA reads as TGTGCCAGCGTGTGGACAGAGAACACTGAAGCTTTCTTT.

This clonotype was detected only a few times. The chain has TRBV20-1 and TRBJ2-7; TRBD2 might be the D (5 bases). In germline, CDR1 is DFQATT, CDR2 SNEGSKA (reference sequence). V lost 3 bases, J lost 3 bases, and 30 bases lay in between. This CDR3 spans 19 amino acids. The CDR3: CSASGETPRGLSGFYEQYF. The CDR3 DNA sequence: TGCAGTGCTAGTGGAGAAACCCCTCGGGGATTATCGGGATTCTACGAGCAGTACTTC.

The genes are TRBV12-3 or TRBV12-4 and TRBJ2-2, with D possibly matching TRBD1 (5 bases). The CDR3 has 16 amino acids. Between the trimmed V and J ends, which lost 7 bases and 0 bases, there was a span of 15 bases. The CDR3, as DNA: TGTGCCAGCACCATGGAAGGGGCAGCGAACACCGGGGAGCTGTTTTTT. Its protein product is CASTMEGAANTGELFF.

This clonotype has at least ten counts. The chain carries TRBV24-1 and TRBJ2-7; the match to TRBD1 covers 8 bases. The CDR3 covers 14 residues. J gave up 7 bases and V 4 bases, and 8 bases lay outside the gene matches. The germline V gene encodes CDR1 KGHDR and CDR2 SFDVKD. The CDR3 region is CATSDKQGVGEQYF. The DNA for the CDR3 is TGTGCCACCAGTGACAAACAGGGGGTTGGGGAGCAGTACTTC.

This clonotype came up a few times. The chain has TRBV6-1 and TRBJ2-7; TRBD1 might be the D (6 bases). Germline V lookup: CDR1 MNHNS, CDR2 SASEGT. This CDR3 has 13 residues. V was clipped by 2 bases and J by 12 bases, with 17 bases between them. The CDR3 nucleotides are TGTGCCAGCAGTGAACAAGTGAGGACAGATTCGTACTTC. As protein: CASSEQVRTDSYF.

The table lists this clonotype with a few counts. The CDR3 DNA is TGCGCCAGCAGCTTGGGACAGGGCGAGCGGCAGCCCCAGCATTTT. Protein sequence: CASSLGQGERQPQHF. This chain joins TRBV5-1 and TRBJ1-5, with 7 bases identical to TRBD1. V lost 0 bases to trimming and J lost 7 bases; unmatched junction nucleotides: 7. Germline V gene data show CDR1 as SGHRS and CDR2 as YFSETQ. CDR3 length: 15 amino acids.

This clonotype was seen repeatedly, ten times or more. V usage is TRBV12-3 or TRBV12-4 and J usage is TRBJ1-5; the D gene is possibly TRBD1 (5 bases). Deletions cut 5 bases from V and 2 bases from J, with 10 bases between. This CDR3 comprises 14 residues. The CDR3 here is CASSGGGGNQPQHF. The CDR3 DNA follows: TGTGCCAGCAGTGGTGGAGGGGGCAATCAGCCCCAGCATTTT.

This clonotype was counted many times. The rearrangement links TRBV2 to TRBJ1-2, with D possibly TRBD1 on 5 matching bases. Looked up from germline, CDR1 is SNHLY and CDR2 is FYNNEI. V gave up 2 bases and J gave up 4 bases, with 8 bases separating them. This CDR3 spans 13 amino acids. This CDR3 reads CASSERGIYGYTF. CDR3 in DNA: TGTGCCAGCAGTGAAAGGGGAATCTATGGCTACACCTTC.

This clonotype was observed many times. V gene TRBV29-1 combines with J gene TRBJ1-5, with 7 bases aligning to TRBD1. The germline V gene has CDR1 SQVTM and CDR2 ANQGSEA. The CDR3 has 13 amino acids. V dropped 5 bases and J dropped 3; count of bases not matched to a gene: 4. CDR3 sequence (DNA): TGCAGCGTTTGTCAGGGGGACAATCAGCCCCAGCATTTT. Translation: CSVCQGDNQPQHF.

This clonotype was found many times. V is TRBV6-5 and J is TRBJ1-2; D gene unclear. The CDR3 consists of 13 residues. The germline CDR1 and CDR2 sequences are MNHEY and SVGAGI. Trimming left V 0 bases short and J 8 bases short, with 10 bases between. The CDR3 spells CASSYSITGGYTF. The CDR3 DNA follows: TGTGCCAGCAGTTACTCCATAACGGGCGGCTACACCTTC.

The chain recombines TRBV5-1 with TRBJ2-6, with 7 bases aligning to TRBD2. Germline CDR1 and CDR2: SGHRS and YFSETQ. The V gene end was trimmed by 3 bases and the J gene end by 0 bases; junction bases not matched to a gene: 3. This CDR3 has 16 amino acids. The CDR3 loop reads CASSSAGDSGANVLTF. CDR3 nucleotide sequence: TGCGCCAGCAGCTCCGCGGGGGACTCTGGGGCCAACGTCCTGACTTTC.

The chain couples TRBV6-1 to TRBJ2-7, with 9 bases that match TRBD2. The CDR3 has 14 residues. Trimming cost V 3 bases and J 4 bases; bases outside gene matches: 4. Germline V gene lookup returns CDR1 MNHNS and CDR2 SASEGT. The CDR3 reads CASSEASGTYEQYF. The CDR3 coding sequence is TGTGCCAGCAGTGAGGCTAGCGGGACTTACGAGCAGTACTTC.

The CDR3 loop is CASSYSAGLGYEQYF. The CDR3 region has the DNA TGTGCCAGCAGTTACTCGGCGGGATTGGGCTACGAGCAGTACTTC. This sequence joins TRBV6-5 and TRBJ2-7; D is possibly TRBD2 (6 bases). The germline V and J ends were trimmed by 0 bases and 3 bases, with 12 bases remaining between them. The CDR3 is 15 amino acids. The V gene's germline CDR1 is MNHEY and CDR2 SVGAGI.

The CDR3 loop is CASSPPTSGSYEQYF. In nucleotides, the CDR3 is TGTGCCAGCAGCCCCCCGACTAGCGGTTCCTACGAGCAGTACTTC. The rearrangement joins TRBV11-3 to TRBJ2-7, with TRBD2 identical over 9 bases. V lost 5 bases to trimming and J lost 1 base; unmatched junction nucleotides: 6. CDR3 length: 15 residues. From germline, CDR1 is SGHNT and CDR2 YENEEA.

A note on this clonotype: The germline gene is not matched at one end of the junction; a read error may be the cause. V usage is TRBV12-3 or TRBV12-4 and J usage is TRBJ2-2; 8 bases map to TRBD2. The CDR3 length is 17 residues. The CDR3, as DNA: TGTGCCAGCAGTTTAGCCACTAGCGGCGTGAACACCGGGGATCTGTTTTTT. Translating it yields CASSLATSGVNTGDLFF.